A single sample gave rise to the 3 T cell receptor beta chains below, sequenced in a study of cytomegalovirus exposure and HLA in healthy donors. The PCR contained 60 Vbeta and 13 Jbeta primers. Only in-frame clones appear in the TCRdb table, and some are missing; sequencing was by immunoSEQ multiplex PCR. The table records 78,000 or so clones, 62% of them present only once. Sequenced: PBMCs. Receptors were obtained from a male donor in good health and CMV-seropositive.

Only a few counts were recorded for this clone. The chain combines TRBV18 with TRBJ1-1; possibly TRBD1 for D (6 bases). CDR1 KGHSH and CDR2 LQKENI come from the germline V gene. The CDR3 totals 14 residues. Trimming stripped 3 bases from V and 7 bases from J, with 15 bases between. Written as DNA, the CDR3 is TGTGCCAGCTCACCCTTGGTAAGGGGGAGTGAAGCTTTCTTT. Translated: CASSPLVRGSEAFF.

This clone was observed a handful of times. The V gene is TRBV21-1, the J gene TRBJ2-3; TRBD2 is taken as the D call from the table, unchecked against the DNA. TRBV21-1 is described as a pseudogene. The CDR3 is 20 residues long. The CDR3 here is CASSRKGRLSGTRFPDTQYF. The CDR3 nucleotides read TGTGCCAGCAGCCGCAAAGGGAGGTTATCGGGGACTAGGTTCCCAGATACGCAGTATTTT.

The chain has TRBV10-3 and TRBJ2-5; D call uncertain. The CDR3 length is 11 residues. V dropped 2 bases and J dropped 5 bases, with 3 bases sitting between them. Germline values: CDR1 ENHRY, CDR2 SYGVKD. The CDR3 coding sequence is TGTGCCATCAGTGAGAGCGAGACCCAGTACTTC. The encoded protein is CAISESETQYF.